Shown below are 11 T cell receptor beta chains from a single sample sequenced in a study of CD8+ T cells in alopecia areata. This sample's treatment: oral pan-JAK inhibitor, 5-10 mg twice daily. Extracted from the samples, RNA was reverse transcribed into cDNA to serve as the sequencing template. Clones were read by immunoSEQ multiplex PCR, and TCRdb kept only the in-frame ones, dropping some. The data show approximately 280,000 clones, about three fifths seen once. The sequencing used CD4+ T cells sorted from blood, collected at week 24, from a patient treated with tofacitinib. These receptors were collected from a human donor with alopecia areata.

The chain has TRBV30 and TRBJ2-5, with D possibly called TRBD1 or TRBD2 (6 bases each). The germline V and J ends were trimmed by 0 bases and 5 bases, with 16 bases remaining between them. Germline values: CDR1 GTSNPN, CDR2 SVGIG (reference sequence). CDR3 size: 15 residues. The CDR3 DNA reads TGTGCCTGGAGTGTCGGGACAACAAGCGGGGAGACCCAGTACTTC. Protein product: CAWSVGTTSGETQYF.

The V and J genes are TRBV7-2 and TRBJ2-7, with 7 bases lining up with TRBD1. This CDR3 has 15 amino acids. V was clipped by 1 base and J by 0 bases; unmatched bases: 3. The germline V gene has CDR1 SGHTA and CDR2 FQGNSA. The CDR3 coding sequence is TGTGCCAGCAGCTTAGAAGGGACAGACTCCTACGAGCAGTACTTC. It yields the protein CASSLEGTDSYEQYF.

The gene calls are TRBV19 and TRBJ2-7; 8 positions match TRBD1. The length of the CDR3 is 14 residues. V was pared by 3 bases and J by 0 bases, with 1 base of the junction left unmatched. Germline V gene data show CDR1 as LNHDA and CDR2 as SQIVND (reference sequence). CDR3 region: CASSIGQGSYEQYF. The CDR3 DNA is TGTGCCAGTAGTATCGGACAGGGCTCCTACGAGCAGTACTTC. The whole variable domain, remainder taken from reference TRBV19 and TRBJ2-7, is DGGITQSPKYLFRKEGQNVTLSCEQNLNHDAMYWYRQDPGQGLRLIYYSQIVNDFQKGDIAEGYSVSREKKESFPLTVTSAQKNPTAFYLCASSIGQGSYEQYFGPGTRLTVT.

This clone occurred once. The V call is TRBV9, the J call TRBJ2-1; a weak D match, TRBD1 (5 bases). Trimming pared 7 bases from V and 8 bases from J, leaving 16 bases between. Germline V gene data show CDR1 as SGDLS and CDR2 as YYNGEE. This CDR3 comprises 13 residues. CDR3 in amino acids: CASARVVGDEQFF. CDR3 nucleotide sequence: TGTGCCAGCGCAAGGGTAGTAGGGGATGAGCAGTTCTTC.

This clone was seen a few times. The CDR3 DNA follows: TGTGCCAGCAGCTTAGCGAGAGTAGCGGCCACAGATACGCAGTATTTT. Translated, it gives CASSLARVAATDTQYF. The chain carries TRBV7-2 and TRBJ2-3, with D possibly TRBD2 on 6 matching bases. CDR1 is SGHTA and CDR2 is FQGNSA in the germline V gene. Between the trimmed V and J ends, which lost 0 bases and 2 bases, there was a span of 12 bases. The CDR3 runs to 16 residues.

V and J are TRBV4-2 and TRBJ1-2; D possibly corresponds to TRBD1 (5 bases). The V end lost 0 bases, the J end lost 7 bases, and 9 bases lay between the germline ends. Germline loops: CDR1 LGHNA, CDR2 YNFKEQ. The length of the CDR3 is 13 residues. CDR3 in amino acids: CASSQDQGTGYTF. The CDR3 DNA follows: TGTGCCAGCAGCCAAGATCAAGGGACTGGCTACACCTTC.

The rearrangement links TRBV7-9 to TRBJ2-2; 11 bases are a match to TRBD1. Trimming removed 5 bases from V and 3 bases from J; junction bases left unmatched: 2. Germline lookup yields CDR1 SEHNR and CDR2 FQNEAQ (reference sequence). This CDR3 comprises 15 residues. CDR3 region: CASSMGQGDTGELFF. The CDR3 bases are TGTGCCAGCAGCATGGGACAGGGGGACACCGGGGAGCTGTTTTTT.

The chain uses TRBV4-1 and TRBJ2-7; TRBD1 is a possible D gene (6 bases). Germline CDR1 is MGHRA and CDR2 is YSYEKL. The CDR3 sequence is 16 residues long. V lost 3 bases, J lost 3 bases, and 18 bases lay in between. The CDR3 DNA reads as TGCGCCAGCAGCCAGGCCACAGGGTCAGGCCTCTACGAGCAGTACTTC. Residues: CASSQATGSGLYEQYF.

This clone was observed a few times. The same CDR3 is also encoded by other DNA sequences in this sample. This chain uses TRBV10-3 with TRBJ1-5; perhaps TRBD1 as D (5 bases). V was shortened by 5 bases and J by 1 base, with 9 bases between the two germline ends. The CDR3 contains 14 residues. The germline V gene has CDR1 ENHRY and CDR2 SYGVKD. The CDR3 region has the DNA TGTGCCATCAGTCAAGGGGCCAGCAATCAGCCCCAGCATTTT. Translation: CAISQGASNQPQHF.

The J gene is TRBJ1-2, the V gene TRBV19; 8 bases align to TRBD1. Trimming cost V 3 bases and J 8 bases; bases outside gene matches: 11. The CDR3 length is 15 residues. In germline, CDR1 is LNHDA, CDR2 SQIVND (reference sequence). DNA for the CDR3: TGTGCCAGTAGTATCCAGCCGGACAGGGCGCGGGGCTACACCTTC. Translation: CASSIQPDRARGYTF.

V and J are TRBV5-1 and TRBJ1-2, with D tentatively TRBD1 (5 bases). CDR3 length equals 14 residues. Germline CDR1 and CDR2: SGHRS and YFSETQ. V gave up 2 bases and J gave up 6 bases, with 14 bases separating them. The CDR3 region has the DNA TGCGCCAGCAGCTTTACGGGGCGACCTGATGGCTACACCTTC. Protein sequence: CASSFTGRPDGYTF.